This entry describes one T cell receptor beta chain. Its target is not known. The source of the sample is a study of cytomegalovirus exposure and HLA in healthy donors. Findings of the study overall: Some segments of the V type, notably TRBV6-2 and TRBV6-3, were excluded as indistinguishable. Under in vitro conditions, three CMV-associated chains were confirmed as specific for CMV antigens. Reportedly, fewer N-insertions than the approximately 700-donor mean appeared in an Asian-associated ancestry cluster in a later analysis.

With 60 Vbeta and 13 Jbeta primers, the PCR was carried out. TCRdb keeps only in-frame clones here, not all; method: immunoSEQ multiplex PCR. Of about 170,000 clones listed, roughly four fifths were seen once; the top ten hold less than 1%. Trimming took 4 bases from V and 3 from J; bases not matched to a gene: 12. This CDR3 comprises 17 residues. Looked up from germline, CDR1 is SGDLS and CDR2 is YYNGEE. The sequenced material came from PBMCs. The clonotype was recovered from a female donor in good health and CMV-seronegative. The chain recombines TRBV9 with TRBJ2-7, with 11 bases lining up with TRBD2. The chain's CDR3 is CASSSEGGTSGLYEQYF. CDR3 nucleotide sequence: TGTGCCAGCAGCTCCGAGGGTGGGACTAGCGGACTCTACGAGCAGTACTTC. Looking up the rest from reference TRBV9 and TRBJ2-7 gives the full variable domain: DSGVTQTPKHLITATGQRVTLRCSPRSGDLSVYWYQQSLDQGLQFLIQYYNGEERAKGNILERFSAQQFPDLHSELNLSSLELGDSALYFCASSSEGGTSGLYEQYFGPGTRLTVT.